This T cell receptor beta chain was documented in a study of T-cell memory formation after mild COVID-19. It was 5'RACE with constant-segment primers that produced the TCR alpha and TCR beta cDNA libraries, which carried sample barcodes and UMIs. TCRdb reprocessed the 5' RACE reads via MiXCR and lists one record per CDR3 protein. Counted here are some 490,000 distinct CDR3 sequences, over 15% occurring once; the ten biggest clones make up around an eighth. Broader study findings: Pre-infection memory harbored some responding clones, suggesting cross-reactive memory joined.

Turning to this clonotype: Its antigen is not identified.

Germline V gene data show CDR1 as SGHAT and CDR2 as FQNNGV. CDR3 length: 16 amino acids. J gave up 1 base and V 5 bases, and 6 bases lay outside the gene matches. The TCR sequence derives from an adult woman who had mild COVID-19 (a few samples of this study predate the infection). Cell type and time point are not known. The rearrangement uses TRBV11-2 and TRBJ2-5, with 11 bases identical to TRBD2. Source material: PBMCs or a T cell subset sorted from them (not recorded which). The CDR3 here is CASSPFGTSGQETQYF. CDR3 DNA sequence: TGTGCCAGCAGCCCTTTCGGGACTAGCGGCCAAGAGACCCAGTACTTC.